A selection of T cell receptor beta chains follows, all from one sample in a study of blood T cell repertoires in COVID-19. Using immunoSEQ multiplex PCR, the repertoire was profiled, and TCRdb retains in-frame clones only, with some absent. The data show 160,000 or so clones, more than 80% seen once. The sequenced material came from peripheral blood. These receptors all come from a woman aged 55 to 70 with COVID-19, enrolled during active disease. Each CDR3 is given with its conserved first and last residue. A D gene is named only where the DNA matches it firmly. A clone size is listed for some rows: how often the clone was seen (once, few, many), or a class if it is expanded.

d_call j_call clone_size v_call cdr3_aa cdr3_nt
. TRBJ2-5 . TRBV2 CASNRDNQETQYF TGTGCCAGCAATAGGGACAACCAAGAGACCCAGTACTTC
TRBD1 TRBJ1-3 . TRBV11-3 CASSTGTGGNTIYF TGTGCCAGCAGCACCGGGACAGGGGGAAACACCATATATTTT
TRBD1 TRBJ1-5 . TRBV4-1 CASSQGGTVGNQPQHF TGCGCCAGCAGCCAGGGCGGGACAGTGGGTAATCAGCCCCAGCATTTT
TRBD1 TRBJ1-1 . TRBV7-2 CASSQGTGVPNTEAFF TGTGCCAGCAGCCAGGGGACAGGGGTCCCGAACACTGAAGCTTTCTTT
TRBD1 TRBJ2-2 once TRBV7-3 CASSSTGTGATGELFF TGTGCCAGCAGCTCCACCGGGACAGGGGCCACCGGGGAGCTGTTTTTT
. TRBJ1-1 . TRBV11-1 CASSLTGTEAFF TGTGCCAGCAGCTTAACAGGGACTGAAGCTTTCTTT
. TRBJ2-7 . TRBV10-3 CAISATNEQYF TGTGCCATCAGTGCCACAAACGAGCAGTACTTC
TRBD1 TRBJ1-5 . TRBV6-6 CASSGSGTGGNQPQHF TGTGCCAGCAGCGGCTCCGGGACAGGGGGCAATCAGCCCCAGCATTTT
TRBD1 TRBJ1-6 . TRBV6-5 CASSYVQGAHSPLHF TGTGCCAGCAGCTACGTTCAGGGGGCTCATTCACCCCTCCACTTT
. TRBJ1-4 once TRBV7-2 CASSVTGSFNEKLFF TGTGCCAGCAGCGTAACAGGGTCCTTTAATGAAAAACTGTTTTTT
. TRBJ2-7 . TRBV2 CASSDPVSRGPYEQYF TGTGCCAGCAGTGATCCCGTGAGCAGGGGCCCCTACGAGCAGTACTTC
TRBD2 TRBJ2-3 . TRBV4-2 CASSQDRGLASTDTQYF TGTGCCAGCAGCCAAGATAGGGGACTAGCCTCCACAGATACGCAGTATTTT
. TRBJ2-3 . TRBV5-4 CASSLGQPGTDTQYF TGTGCCAGCAGCTTGGGACAGCCGGGCACAGATACGCAGTATTTT
. TRBJ2-5 once TRBV5-1 CASSPIPRGSAETQYF TGCGCCAGCAGCCCCATCCCTCGCGGGTCCGCAGAGACCCAGTACTTC
TRBD1 TRBJ1-4 . TRBV5-4 CASSLQTGESEKLFF TGTGCCAGCAGCTTGCAGACAGGGGAGAGTGAAAAACTGTTTTTT
TRBD1 TRBJ2-7 . TRBV5-1 CASGPGQGWDEQYF TGCGCCAGTGGCCCGGGACAGGGGTGGGACGAGCAGTACTTC
TRBD1 TRBJ1-2 few TRBV7-3 CASSLMGTTGGENGYTF TGTGCCAGCAGCTTAATGGGGACGACAGGGGGCGAGAATGGCTACACCTTC
TRBD2 TRBJ2-1 . TRBV4-2 CASSQPTSGGYNEQFF TGTGCCAGCAGCCAACCTACTAGCGGGGGATACAATGAGCAGTTCTTC
TRBD1 TRBJ2-6 . TRBV4-1 CASSQGVFTGTGDSGANVLTF TGCGCCAGCAGCCAAGGCGTCTTTACCGGGACAGGGGACTCTGGGGCCAACGTCCTGACTTTC
. TRBJ1-2 . TRBV6-6 CASAVNYGYTF TGTGCCAGCGCGGTGAACTATGGCTACACCTTC
. TRBJ1-2 . TRBV30 CAWRSQGGYTF TGTGCCTGGAGAAGTCAGGGAGGCTACACCTTC
TRBD2 TRBJ2-7 . TRBV5-1 CASRGGFSPAYEQYF TGCGCCAGCAGGGGGGGGTTTTCACCCGCCTACGAGCAGTACTTC
TRBD1 TRBJ1-3 . TRBV5-1 CASSSDGQGPNTIYF TGCGCCAGCAGCTCGGACGGACAGGGTCCAAACACCATATATTTT
. TRBJ1-4 . TRBV27 CASGQGEKLFF TGTGCCAGCGGGCAGGGCGAAAAACTGTTTTTT
TRBD1 TRBJ1-5 . TRBV7-8 CASSTGSFGNQPQHF TGTGCCAGTTCGACAGGGAGTTTTGGCAATCAGCCCCAGCATTTT
. TRBJ1-3 . TRBV29-1 CGVHSQPGINSGNTIYF TGCGGCGTCCATAGCCAGCCGGGAATAAACTCTGGAAACACCATATATTTT
TRBD1 TRBJ2-5 once TRBV15 CATSRPGQSQETQYF TGTGCCACCAGCAGACCGGGACAGAGCCAAGAGACCCAGTACTTC
TRBD2 TRBJ2-3 . TRBV3-1/TRBV3-2 CASSLGVLAGGTDTQYF TGTGCCAGCAGCCTCGGAGTACTAGCGGGGGGAACAGATACGCAGTATTTT
. TRBJ1-4 . TRBV11-2 CASSLIGRLNEKLFF TGTGCCAGCAGCTTAATTGGCCGTTTGAATGAAAAACTGTTTTTT
TRBD1 TRBJ1-1 few TRBV5-1 CASSIGTANTEAFF TGCGCCAGCAGCATCGGGACAGCCAACACTGAAGCTTTCTTT
. TRBJ1-1 . TRBV14 CASSQEVSTEAFF TGTGCCAGCAGCCAAGAGGTGAGCACTGAAGCTTTCTTT
. TRBJ2-7 . TRBV7-9 CASKEGQTLEQYF TGTGCCAGCAAGGAGGGTCAGACTCTCGAGCAGTACTTC
TRBD2 TRBJ2-7 . TRBV7-8 CASSPRSSGEYREQYF TGTGCCAGCAGCCCACGGTCCAGCGGGGAATATCGCGAGCAGTACTTC
TRBD1 TRBJ2-5 . TRBV29-1 CSVEDRDRGIQETQYF TGCAGCGTTGAAGATCGGGACAGGGGGATCCAAGAGACCCAGTACTTC
TRBD1 TRBJ1-2 once TRBV6-1 CASSEYGTGIYGYTF TGTGCCAGCAGTGAATATGGGACAGGGATCTATGGCTACACCTTC
TRBD1 TRBJ1-4 . TRBV28 CASSFYGGQGTANEKLFF TGTGCCAGCAGTTTTTACGGAGGACAGGGTACGGCTAATGAAAAACTGTTTTTT
. TRBJ1-1 . TRBV19 CASTGLLVTEAFF TGTGCCAGTACGGGGTTGCTAGTAACTGAAGCTTTCTTT
TRBD1 TRBJ1-2 . TRBV5-6 CASSSDTGQGAYYTF TGTGCCAGCAGCTCGGATACGGGACAGGGGGCATACTACACCTTC
. TRBJ1-4 . TRBV21-1 CASTPGATNEKLFF TGTGCCAGCACCCCCGGAGCAACTAATGAAAAACTGTTTTTT
. TRBJ1-2 . TRBV2 CASLTLTANYGYTF TGTGCCAGCCTAACATTGACAGCTAACTATGGCTACACCTTC
TRBD2 TRBJ2-1 . TRBV3-1/TRBV3-2 CASSHPGTSGGHSYNEQFF TGTGCCAGCAGCCATCCCGGGACTAGCGGGGGTCACTCCTACAATGAGCAGTTCTTC
. TRBJ1-2 . TRBV9 CASSPDPGGYTF TGTGCCAGCAGCCCAGACCCGGGGGGCTACACCTTC
TRBD1 TRBJ2-1 . TRBV6-5 CATTTGAYNEQFF TGTGCCACCACGACAGGGGCCTACAATGAGCAGTTCTTC
. TRBJ1-4 . TRBV18 CASSPPEGGQGKLFF TGTGCCAGCTCACCCCCGGAGGGCGGACAAGGGAAACTGTTTTTT
TRBD1 TRBJ1-5 . TRBV27 CASSPDRAIGPQHF TGTGCCAGCAGTCCCGACAGGGCCATAGGGCCCCAGCATTTT
TRBD2 TRBJ2-1 . TRBV5-4 CASRPSGGAYNEQFF TGTGCCAGCAGGCCTAGCGGGGGGGCTTACAATGAGCAGTTCTTC